These 20 T cell receptor delta chains originate from one sample sequenced in a study of fetal and pediatric gammadelta thymocytes. The thymus tissue was fetal, from elective terminations at 14 to 22 weeks estimated gestational age. TCRdb re-called the reads through CATT. The table lists several hundred delta-chain clones, roughly 18% of them singletons, with 17% in the top ten. The specimen sequenced was non-Vgamma9Vdelta2 gamma-delta T cells from the thymus. The subset: CD3+gammadeltaTCR+ thymocytes not co-expressing Vgamma9 and Vdelta2. The receptors here all came from a human fetus.

Sample share makes this clone large (0.1 to 1%). The V and J genes are TRAV29/DV5 and TRDJ1, with TRDD3 matching 11 bases. The V segment lost 0 bases and the J segment 0 bases; nucleotides outside the gene matches: 4. This CDR3 is built from 16 residues. CDR1 and CDR2 (germline): NSMFDY, ISSIKDK. CDR3: CAASALGDTDTDKLIF. DNA of the CDR3: TGTGCAGCAAGCGCGCTGGGGGATACCGACACCGATAAACTCATCTTT.

In the case of this clone: This probably arose from a read error, given a far larger clone one base away. V and J are TRDV2 and TRDJ1; TRDD3 matches 9 bases. The CDR3 is 14 residues long. The V gene's germline CDR1 is GEAIGNYY and CDR2 EKD. In nucleotides, the CDR3 is TGTGCCTGTGACACCGGGGGATACACCGATGAACTCATCTTT. As protein: CACDTGGYTDELIF.

This clone was counted a few times. Compared with germline, one end of the junction differs, possibly owing to a read error. The rearrangement links TRDV2 to TRDJ3; 9 nucleotides agree with TRDD3. The CDR3 totals 18 residues. CDR1 GEAIGNYY and CDR2 EKD come from the germline V gene. The CDR3 loop reads CARDRYWGSSWDTRQMFF. CDR3 bases: TGTGCCCGTGACAGATACTGGGGGAGCTCCTGGGACACCCGACAGATGTTTTTC.

Points on this clone: With a far larger clone one base away, a read error is the likely cause. At the DNA level, this CDR3 is encoded by other sequences in the same sample as well. The chain is built from TRDV1 and TRDJ1; 7 bases are shared with TRDD3. The germline V gene encodes CDR1 TSWWSYY and CDR2 QGS. The CDR3 contains 17 residues. With 4 bases clipped from V and 2 bases from J, the junction kept 13 bases outside the gene matches. The CDR3 bases are TGTGCTCTTGGGGGACTACGGGGGATCCGCGGGACCGATAAACTCATCTTT. Protein product: CALGGLRGIRGTDKLIF.

In this sample, this clone is medium-sized. The chain links TRDV2 to TRDJ3; no definite D call. Trimming took off 0 bases at V and 0 bases at J, with 2 bases between the two ends. CDR3 length: 15 amino acids. The V gene's germline CDR1 is GEAIGNYY and CDR2 EKD. In DNA, the CDR3 is TGTGCCTGTGACACCGGCTCCTGGGACACCCGACAGATGTTTTTC. This codes for CACDTGSWDTRQMFF.

About this clone: Since a far larger clone is one base different, this is likely a read error. The chain couples TRDV2 to TRDJ3, with 10 bases aligning to TRDD3. Germline loops: CDR1 GEAIGNYY, CDR2 EKD. The CDR3 loop spans 17 amino acids. The CDR3 nucleotides read TGTGCCTGTGACACTGGGGGATACTCCTGGGCCACCCGACAGATGTTTTTC. Translated: CACDTGGYSWATRQMFF.

This clone was observed a handful of times. A read error is likely here: a far larger clone is one base away. Additional DNA sequences in this sample encode the identical CDR3. The chain joins TRDV1 to TRDJ3, with D perhaps matching TRDD3 (5 bases). With 2 bases removed from V and 0 bases from J, the gap between germline ends came to 8 bases. This CDR3 has 17 amino acids. Germline V CDR1 and CDR2: TSWWSYY, QGS. The CDR3 region is CALGEGGYSWDTRQMFF. In DNA form, the CDR3 reads TGTGCTCTTGGGGAAGGGGGGTACTCCTGGGACACCCGACAGATGTTTTTC.

As to this clone: A single base separates this from a much larger clone, so it may be a read error. Other nucleotide sequences in the sample specify the same CDR3. The rearrangement links TRDV2 to TRDJ1, with 9 bases fitting TRDD3. Per the germline V gene, CDR1 is GEAIGNYY and CDR2 is EKD. CDR3 length: 13 residues. For the CDR3, the DNA is TGTGCCTGCGACATACTGGGGGACGATAAACTCATCTTT. It yields the protein CACDILGDDKLIF.

For this clone: This likely stems from a read error, as it lies one base from a far larger clone. The rearrangement uses TRDV2 and TRDJ2; D unclear. The CDR3 is 14 residues long. V gave up 0 bases and J gave up 3 bases, with 7 bases separating them. Looked up from germline, CDR1 is GEAIGNYY and CDR2 is EKD. The CDR3 loop reads CACDTRDLTAQLFF. CDR3 DNA sequence: TGTGCCTGTGACACCAGGGACCTGACAGCACAACTCTTCTTT.

Sample share makes this clone large. The chain has TRDV2 and TRDJ3; 9 bases fit TRDD3. J lost 0 bases, V lost 2 bases, and 1 base had no gene match. The germline CDR1 and CDR2 sequences are GEAIGNYY and EKD. This CDR3 is 17 amino acids long. The CDR3, as DNA: TGTGCCTGTGACAACTGGGGGAGCTCCTGGGACACCCGACAGATGTTTTTC. Protein sequence: CACDNWGSSWDTRQMFF.

This clone has only a few counts. This likely came from a read error, as a far larger clone is one base away. The J gene is TRDJ2, the V gene TRDV2; TRDD3 matches at 10 bases. CDR3 length: 16 amino acids. The germline CDR1 and CDR2 sequences are GEAIGNYY and EKD. This CDR3 is CACDKVLGDLKAQLFF. The DNA for the CDR3 is TGTGCCTGTGACAAAGTACTGGGGGATTTGAAAGCACAACTCTTCTTT.

As concerns this clone: A far larger clone is just one base off, so this is likely a read error. The same CDR3 can be traced to other DNA sequences in this sample. V is TRDV1 and J is TRDJ3; 13 nucleotides match TRDD3. The CDR3 runs 20 residues. V was clipped by 0 bases and J by 2 bases; unmatched bases: 4. Germline V lookup: CDR1 TSWWSYY, CDR2 QGS. CDR3 loop: CALGELLGDTRPWDTRQMFF. As DNA, the CDR3 is TGTGCTCTTGGGGAACTACTGGGGGATACGAGGCCCTGGGACACCCGACAGATGTTTTTC.

This clone turned up a few times. A much larger clone is a single base away; this may be a read error. The chain links TRDV1 to TRDJ3; TRDD3 matches 8 bases. This CDR3 contains 18 residues. Germline CDR1 TSWWSYY, CDR2 QGS. CDR3 nucleotide sequence: TGTGCTCTTGGGGAACTGGGGGATAGCTCCTGGGTCACCCGACAGATGTTTTTC. As protein: CALGELGDSSWVTRQMFF.

Comments on this clone: A far larger clone is one base from this, pointing to a likely read error. The genes are TRDV1 and TRDJ3; perhaps TRDD3 as D (5 bases). The CDR3 runs 17 residues. Germline V CDR1 and CDR2: TSWWSYY, QGS. CDR3 protein: CALGELGSSWDTRQVFF. For the CDR3, the DNA is TGTGCTCTTGGGGAACTGGGGAGCTCCTGGGACACCCGACAGGTGTTTTTC.

In this sample, this clone turned up a few times. This probably arose from a read error, given a far larger clone one base away. The chain employs TRDV1 and TRDJ3; 7 bases map to TRDD3. The CDR3 is made up of 19 amino acids. Per the germline V gene, CDR1 is TSWWSYY and CDR2 is QGS. V lost 2 bases and J lost 0; bases outside the gene matches: 7. In DNA form, the CDR3 reads TGTGCTCTTGGGGAAAGTACTGGGGTATACTCCTGGGACACCCGACAGATGTTTTTC. Translating it yields CALGESTGVYSWDTRQMFF.

A remark on this clone: The likely explanation is a read error, given a far larger clone one base away. The chain combines TRAV29/DV5 with TRDJ3, with TRDD3 matching 10 bases. Germline-derived CDR1 and CDR2 are NSMFDY and ISSIKDK. The CDR3 totals 17 residues. CDR3 in DNA: TGTGCAACAAGCGCTGGGGGATACTCCTGGGACACCCGACAGATGTTTTTC. It is translated as CATSAGGYSWDTRQMFF. The complete variable domain, with remaining parts taken from reference TRAV29/DV5 and TRDJ3, reads DQQVKQNSPSLSVQEGRISILNCDYTNSMFDYFLWYKKYPAEGPTFLISISSIKDKNEDGRFTVFLNKSAKHLSLHIVPSQPGDSAVYFCATSAGGYSWDTRQMFFGTGIKLFVEP.

A few counts support this clone. One base away lies a much larger clone, so this may be a sequencing read error. This chain connects TRDV1 to TRDJ3; TRDD3 is a possible D gene (6 bases). Germline V gives CDR1 TSWWSYY, CDR2 QGS. The CDR3 extends over 17 amino acids. The CDR3 protein is CALGEGGSSWNTRQMFF. The CDR3 DNA is TGTGCTCTTGGGGAGGGGGGGAGCTCCTGGAACACCCGACAGATGTTTTTC.

The J gene call is TRDJ2, but no V gene call exists. CDR3 size: 10 residues. As DNA, the CDR3 is TGTAGTGCTTTGACAGCACAACTCTTCTTT. Translated, it gives CSALTAQLFF.

A note on this clone: This likely reflects a read error, since a far larger clone is one base away. The chain joins TRDV2 to TRDJ3; D is perhaps TRDD3 (6 bases). Since TCRdb gives no J gene, matching the DNA to germline was used here to assign it. The V gene's germline CDR1 is GEAIGNYY and CDR2 EKD. V lost 0 bases and J 0 bases, leaving 8 bases between the germline ends. CDR3 length: 17 amino acids. The CDR3 spells CACDTWDSSWDTRQMFF. CDR3 nucleotides: TGTGCCTGTGACACCTGGGATAGCTCCTGGGACACCCGACAGATGTTTTTC.

On this clone itself: This likely came from a read error, as a far larger clone is one base away. The V gene is TRDV2, the J gene TRDJ3; 12 bases match TRDD3. In the absence of a J gene in TCRdb, the DNA was matched to germline to assign it here. Germline CDR1 reads GEAIGNYY; CDR2 reads EKD. This CDR3 contains 18 residues. With V trimmed by 1 base and J by 2 bases, 2 bases remained unmatched. The CDR3 sequence: CACDTHWGIPWDTRQMFF. The CDR3 nucleotides read TGTGCCTGTGACACGCACTGGGGGATACCCTGGGACACCCGACAGATGTTTTTC.